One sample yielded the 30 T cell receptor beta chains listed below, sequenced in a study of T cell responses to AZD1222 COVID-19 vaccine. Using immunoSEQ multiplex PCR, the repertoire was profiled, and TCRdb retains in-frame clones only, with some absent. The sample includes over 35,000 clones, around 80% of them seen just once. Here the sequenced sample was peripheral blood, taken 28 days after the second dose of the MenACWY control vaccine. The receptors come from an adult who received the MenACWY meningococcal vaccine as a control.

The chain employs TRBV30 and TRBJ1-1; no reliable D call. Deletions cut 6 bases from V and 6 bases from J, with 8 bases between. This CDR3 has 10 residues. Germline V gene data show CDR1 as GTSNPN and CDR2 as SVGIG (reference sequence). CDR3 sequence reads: CACPTAEAFF. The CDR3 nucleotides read TGTGCCTGCCCGACGGCTGAAGCTTTCTTT.

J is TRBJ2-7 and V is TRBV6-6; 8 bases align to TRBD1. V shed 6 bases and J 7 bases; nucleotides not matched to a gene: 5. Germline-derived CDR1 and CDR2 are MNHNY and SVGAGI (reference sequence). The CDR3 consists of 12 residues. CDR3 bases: TGTGCCAGCAGGGACAGGGCACAAGAGCAGTACGTC. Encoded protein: CASRDRAQEQYV.

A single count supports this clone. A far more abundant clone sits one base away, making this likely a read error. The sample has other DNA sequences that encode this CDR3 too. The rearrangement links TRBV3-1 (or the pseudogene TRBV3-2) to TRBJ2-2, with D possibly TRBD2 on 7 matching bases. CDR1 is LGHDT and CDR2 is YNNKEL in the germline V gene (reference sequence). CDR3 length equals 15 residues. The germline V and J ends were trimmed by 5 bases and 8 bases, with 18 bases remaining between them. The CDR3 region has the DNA TGTGCCAGCAGCTCCCGGGCGGGGGCGGGGGGGGAGCTGTTTTTT. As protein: CASSSRAGAGGELFF.

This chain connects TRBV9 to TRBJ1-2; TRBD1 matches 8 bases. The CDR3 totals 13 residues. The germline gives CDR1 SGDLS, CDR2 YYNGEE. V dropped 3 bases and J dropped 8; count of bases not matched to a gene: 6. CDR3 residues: CASSGQGKEGYTF. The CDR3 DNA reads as TGTGCCAGCAGCGGACAGGGGAAGGAGGGCTACACCTTC.

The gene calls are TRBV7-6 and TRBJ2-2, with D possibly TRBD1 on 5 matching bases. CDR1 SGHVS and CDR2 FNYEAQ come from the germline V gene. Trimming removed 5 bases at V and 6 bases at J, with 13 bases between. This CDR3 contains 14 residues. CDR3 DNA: TGTGCCAGCAGCCTGCGCTCAGGGTCCGGGGAGCTGTTTTTT. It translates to CASSLRSGSGELFF.

CDR3 DNA sequence: TGTGCCAGCAGCTCCCACGGGGATACGCAGTATTTT. Its protein product is CASSSHGDTQYF. The chain is built from TRBV7-9 and TRBJ2-3; no clear D. The CDR3 is 12 amino acids. From germline, CDR1 is SEHNR and CDR2 FQNEAQ (reference sequence). The V end lost 4 bases, the J end lost 6 bases, and 8 bases lay between the germline ends.

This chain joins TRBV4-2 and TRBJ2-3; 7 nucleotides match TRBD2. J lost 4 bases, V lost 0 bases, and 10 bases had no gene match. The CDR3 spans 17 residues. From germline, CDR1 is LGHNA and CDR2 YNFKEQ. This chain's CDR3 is CASSQDRQRGISDTQYF. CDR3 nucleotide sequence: TGTGCCAGCAGCCAAGATCGGCAGCGGGGCATCTCAGATACGCAGTATTTT.

In DNA, the CDR3 is TGTGCCAGCAGTGCCTCGGGGGGTCAGGCCCACTACGAGCAGTACTTC. Translation gives CASSASGGQAHYEQYF. This chain connects TRBV28 to TRBJ2-7; the match to TRBD2 covers 7 bases. CDR1 and CDR2 (germline): MDHEN, SYDVKM. This CDR3 has 16 amino acids. With V trimmed by 5 bases and J by 3 bases, 13 bases remained unmatched.

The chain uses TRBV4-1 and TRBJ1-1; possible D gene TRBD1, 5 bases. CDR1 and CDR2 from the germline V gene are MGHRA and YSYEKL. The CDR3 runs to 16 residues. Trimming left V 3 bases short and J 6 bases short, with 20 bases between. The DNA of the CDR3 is TGCGCCAGCAGCCAGCCCCTCCGGGGGGAAGGCCCTGAAGCTTTCTTT. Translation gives CASSQPLRGEGPEAFF.

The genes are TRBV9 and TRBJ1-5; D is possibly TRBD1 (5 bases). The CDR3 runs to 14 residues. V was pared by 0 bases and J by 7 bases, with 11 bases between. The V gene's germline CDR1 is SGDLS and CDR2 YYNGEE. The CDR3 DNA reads TGTGCCAGCAGCGTAGGCAGGGAGCGGCAGCCCCAGCATTTT. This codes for CASSVGRERQPQHF.

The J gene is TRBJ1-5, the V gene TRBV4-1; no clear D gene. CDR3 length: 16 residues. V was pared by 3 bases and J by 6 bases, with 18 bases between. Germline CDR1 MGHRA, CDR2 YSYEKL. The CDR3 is CASSQALQGLGQPQHF. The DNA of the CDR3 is TGCGCCAGCAGCCAGGCCCTACAAGGGCTTGGTCAGCCCCAGCATTTT.

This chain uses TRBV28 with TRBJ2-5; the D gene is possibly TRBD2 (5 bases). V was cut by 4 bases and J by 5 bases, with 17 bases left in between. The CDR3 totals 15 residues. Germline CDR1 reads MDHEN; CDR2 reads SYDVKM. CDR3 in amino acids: CASSSRRYSGETQYF. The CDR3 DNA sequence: TGTGCCAGCAGTTCCAGACGGTACTCGGGGGAGACCCAGTACTTC. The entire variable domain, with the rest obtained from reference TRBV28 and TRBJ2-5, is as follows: DVKVTQSSRYLVKRTGEKVFLECVQDMDHENMFWYRQDPGLGLRLIYFSYDVKMKEKGDIPEGYSVSREKKERFSLILESASTNQTSMYLCASSSRRYSGETQYFGPGTRLLVL.

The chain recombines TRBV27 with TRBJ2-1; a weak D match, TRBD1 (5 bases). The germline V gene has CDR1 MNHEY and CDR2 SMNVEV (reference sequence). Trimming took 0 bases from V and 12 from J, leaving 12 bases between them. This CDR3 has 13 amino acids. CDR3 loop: CASSLSTGTRQFF. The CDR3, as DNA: TGTGCCAGCAGTTTATCTACAGGTACTCGGCAGTTCTTC.

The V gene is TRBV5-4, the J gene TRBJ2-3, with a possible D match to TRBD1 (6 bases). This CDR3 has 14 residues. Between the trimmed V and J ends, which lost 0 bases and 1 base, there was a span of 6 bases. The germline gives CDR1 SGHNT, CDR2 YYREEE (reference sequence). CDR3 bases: TGTGCCAGCAGCTTGGAGGGGGGCACAGATACGCAGTATTTT. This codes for CASSLEGGTDTQYF.

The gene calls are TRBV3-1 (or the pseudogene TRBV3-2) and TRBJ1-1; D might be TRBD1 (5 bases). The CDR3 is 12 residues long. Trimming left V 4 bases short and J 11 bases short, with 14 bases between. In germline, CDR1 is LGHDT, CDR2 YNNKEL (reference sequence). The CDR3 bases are TGTGCCAGCAGCCCGGGGGACTCCCGGGCTTTCTTT. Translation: CASSPGDSRAFF.

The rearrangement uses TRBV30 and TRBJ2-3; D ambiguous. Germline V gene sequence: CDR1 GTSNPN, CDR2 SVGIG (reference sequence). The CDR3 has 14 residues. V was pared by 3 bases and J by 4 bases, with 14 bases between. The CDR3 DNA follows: TGTGCCTGGAGCCCAAGGGCCAATCCAGATACGCAGTATTTT. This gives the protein CAWSPRANPDTQYF.

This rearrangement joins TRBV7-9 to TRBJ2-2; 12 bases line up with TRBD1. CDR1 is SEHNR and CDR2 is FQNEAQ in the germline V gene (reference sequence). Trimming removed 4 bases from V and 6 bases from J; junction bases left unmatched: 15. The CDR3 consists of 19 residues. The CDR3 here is CASSSTGTGGRMLAGELFF. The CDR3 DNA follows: TGTGCCAGCAGCTCCACCGGGACAGGGGGCCGGATGTTGGCCGGGGAGCTGTTTTTT.

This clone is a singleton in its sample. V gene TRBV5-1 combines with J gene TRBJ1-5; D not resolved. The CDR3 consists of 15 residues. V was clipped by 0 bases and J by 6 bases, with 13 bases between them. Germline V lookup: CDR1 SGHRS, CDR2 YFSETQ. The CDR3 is CASSLDGNRAQPQHF. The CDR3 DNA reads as TGCGCCAGCAGCTTGGACGGGAATCGGGCTCAGCCCCAGCATTTT. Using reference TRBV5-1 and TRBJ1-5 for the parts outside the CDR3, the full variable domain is KAGVTQTPRYLIKTRGQQVTLSCSPISGHRSVSWYQQTPGQGLQFLFEYFSETQRNKGNFPGRFSGRQFSNSRSEMNVSTLELGDSALYLCASSLDGNRAQPQHFGDGTRLSIL.

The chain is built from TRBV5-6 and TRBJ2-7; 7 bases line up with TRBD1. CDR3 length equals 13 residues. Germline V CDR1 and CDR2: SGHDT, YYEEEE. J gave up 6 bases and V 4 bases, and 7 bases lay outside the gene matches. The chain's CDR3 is CASSTQGVGEQYV. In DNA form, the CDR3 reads TGTGCCAGCAGCACCCAGGGGGTGGGCGAGCAGTACGTC.

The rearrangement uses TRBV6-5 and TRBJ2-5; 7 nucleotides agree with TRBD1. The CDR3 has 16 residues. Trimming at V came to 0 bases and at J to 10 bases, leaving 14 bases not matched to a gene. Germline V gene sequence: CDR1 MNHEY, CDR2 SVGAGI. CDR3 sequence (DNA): TGTGCCAGCAGTTACTCGGGACGCCAGGGGGTCAGGATCCAGTACTTC. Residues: CASSYSGRQGVRIQYF.

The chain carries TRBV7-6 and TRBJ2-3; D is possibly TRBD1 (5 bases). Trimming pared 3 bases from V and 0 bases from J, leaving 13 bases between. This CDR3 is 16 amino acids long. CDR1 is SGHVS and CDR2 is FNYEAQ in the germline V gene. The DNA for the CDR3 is TGTGCCAGCAGCTTGGGGCGAGGTGGTAGCACAGATACGCAGTATTTT. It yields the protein CASSLGRGGSTDTQYF.

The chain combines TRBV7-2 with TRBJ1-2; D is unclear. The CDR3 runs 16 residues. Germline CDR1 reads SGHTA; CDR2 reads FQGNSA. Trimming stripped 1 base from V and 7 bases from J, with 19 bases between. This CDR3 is CASSLGGGRHYAGYTF. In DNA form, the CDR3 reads TGTGCCAGCAGCTTAGGTGGCGGAAGGCACTATGCTGGCTACACCTTC.

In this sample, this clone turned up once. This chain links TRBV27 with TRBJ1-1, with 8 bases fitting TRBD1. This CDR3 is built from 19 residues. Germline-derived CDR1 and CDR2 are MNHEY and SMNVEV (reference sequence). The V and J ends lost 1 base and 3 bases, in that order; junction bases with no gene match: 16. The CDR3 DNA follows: TGTGCCAGCAGTTTATTGGCAGGGGGCTTAAGGTTTCAGGACACTGAAGCTTTCTTT. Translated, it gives CASSLLAGGLRFQDTEAFF.

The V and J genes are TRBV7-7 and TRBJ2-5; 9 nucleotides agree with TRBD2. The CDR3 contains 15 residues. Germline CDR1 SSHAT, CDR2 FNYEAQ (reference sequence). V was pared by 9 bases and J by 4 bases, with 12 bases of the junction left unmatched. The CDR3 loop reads CASGTGGGAGETQYF. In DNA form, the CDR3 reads TGTGCCAGTGGAACAGGCGGGGGGGCAGGAGAGACCCAGTACTTC.

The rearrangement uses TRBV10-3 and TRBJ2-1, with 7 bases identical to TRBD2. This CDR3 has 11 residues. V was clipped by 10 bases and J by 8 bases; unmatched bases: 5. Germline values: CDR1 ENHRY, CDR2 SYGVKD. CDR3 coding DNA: TGTGCCACCGGGCGGGAGTATGAGCAGTTCTTC. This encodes CATGREYEQFF.

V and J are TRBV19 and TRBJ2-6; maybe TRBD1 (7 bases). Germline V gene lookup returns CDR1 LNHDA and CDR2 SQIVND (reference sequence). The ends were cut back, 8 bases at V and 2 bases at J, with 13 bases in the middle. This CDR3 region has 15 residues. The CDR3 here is CASAGQPPGANVLTF. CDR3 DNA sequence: TGTGCCAGTGCGGGACAGCCACCTGGGGCCAACGTCCTGACTTTC.

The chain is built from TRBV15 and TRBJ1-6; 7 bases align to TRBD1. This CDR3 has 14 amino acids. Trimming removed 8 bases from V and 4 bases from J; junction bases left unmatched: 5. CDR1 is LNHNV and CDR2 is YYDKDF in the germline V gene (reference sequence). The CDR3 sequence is CATWPGQYNSPLHF. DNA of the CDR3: TGTGCCACCTGGCCGGGACAGTATAATTCACCCCTCCACTTT.

The CDR3 DNA follows: TGTGCCAGCAGCAACAGTGACCCCGGAGGCACAGATACGCAGTATTTT. Amino acids: CASSNSDPGGTDTQYF. The chain carries TRBV21-1 and TRBJ2-3; the tabulated D call, TRBD2, remains unverified against the DNA. TRBV21-1 is assigned pseudogene status. This CDR3 spans 16 amino acids.

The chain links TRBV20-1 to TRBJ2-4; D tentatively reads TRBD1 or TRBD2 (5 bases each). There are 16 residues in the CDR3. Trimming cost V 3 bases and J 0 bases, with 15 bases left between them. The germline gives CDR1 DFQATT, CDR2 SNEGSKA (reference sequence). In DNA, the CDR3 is TGCAGTGCTAGTTTTCCGGGACCCCGAGCCAAAAACATTCAGTACTTC. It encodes CSASFPGPRAKNIQYF.

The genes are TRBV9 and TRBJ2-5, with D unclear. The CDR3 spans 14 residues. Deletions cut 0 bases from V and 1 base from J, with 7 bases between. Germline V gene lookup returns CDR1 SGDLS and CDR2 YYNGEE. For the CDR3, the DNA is TGTGCCAGCAGCGTAGGGGTTTCCCAAGAGACCCAGTACTTC. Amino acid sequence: CASSVGVSQETQYF.